The 18 T cell receptor beta chains listed next were all sequenced from one sample in a study of blood T cell repertoires in COVID-19. Clones were sequenced by immunoSEQ multiplex PCR, and TCRdb holds only the in-frame ones, with some missing. The table lists roughly 70,000 clones, approximately 90% of them singletons. The sample taken for sequencing was peripheral blood. These TCRs come from a human donor in a cohort sampled during active COVID-19.

This clone was seen just once. This chain joins TRBV5-6 and TRBJ2-6; 7 nucleotides match TRBD2. The germline V gene has CDR1 SGHDT and CDR2 YYEEEE. CDR3 size: 17 residues. V trimming: 4 bases; J trimming: 0 bases; junction bases outside the gene matches: 7. DNA for the CDR3: TGTGCCAGCAGCCCCATTGGGACTAACTCTGGGGCCAACGTCCTGACTTTC. It translates to CASSPIGTNSGANVLTF.

The chain recombines TRBV2 with TRBJ1-1; a weak D match, TRBD1 (6 bases). Germline lookup yields CDR1 SNHLY and CDR2 FYNNEI. CDR3 length: 14 amino acids. V dropped 5 bases and J dropped 7 bases, with 17 bases sitting between them. The CDR3 DNA sequence: TGTGCCAGCAGTCCCCGGGACAAATGGGGTGAAGCTTTCTTT. Translated: CASSPRDKWGEAFF.

This clone was observed once. V gene TRBV7-8 combines with J gene TRBJ1-1, with 7 bases fitting TRBD1. Germline-derived CDR1 and CDR2 are SGHVS and FQNEAQ. The V and J ends lost 4 bases and 4 bases, in that order; junction bases with no gene match: 3. This CDR3 region has 13 residues. The CDR3 here is CASSSRTGTEAFF. The CDR3 DNA reads as TGTGCCAGCAGCTCTCGGACAGGCACTGAAGCTTTCTTT.

The J gene is TRBJ2-5, the V gene TRBV6-2 or TRBV6-3; no clear D. CDR3 size: 13 residues. CDR1 and CDR2 (germline): MNHEY, SVGEGT. Trimming removed 2 bases at V and 0 bases at J, with 4 bases between. The CDR3 sequence: CASSYGYQETQYF. The DNA for the CDR3 is TGTGCCAGCAGTTACGGCTACCAAGAGACCCAGTACTTC.

The chain links TRBV7-9 to TRBJ2-4, with D perhaps TRBD1 (5 bases). Deletions cut 6 bases from V and 0 bases from J, with 9 bases between. This CDR3 has 14 residues. CDR1 and CDR2 from the germline V gene are SEHNR and FQNEAQ (reference sequence). CDR3 loop: CASSDSLAKNIQYF. The CDR3 nucleotides read TGTGCCAGCAGTGACAGCTTAGCCAAAAACATTCAGTACTTC.

The DNA of the CDR3 is TGTGCCAGCAGCGACCAACCCCTAGCGGGATACACAGATACGCAGTATTTT. Translating it yields CASSDQPLAGYTDTQYF. The V call is TRBV7-3, the J call TRBJ2-3, with TRBD2 identical over 9 bases. The J segment lost 2 bases and the V segment lost 5 bases, leaving 11 bases of the junction unmatched. The CDR3 spans 17 residues. In germline, CDR1 is SGHTA, CDR2 FQGTGA.

The chain couples TRBV10-1 to TRBJ2-5; TRBD1 matches 7 bases. Germline V gene lookup returns CDR1 WNHNN and CDR2 SYGVQD (reference sequence). This CDR3 is built from 13 residues. J gave up 3 bases and V 4 bases, and 2 bases lay outside the gene matches. The CDR3 DNA reads as TGCGCCAGCAGTGCGGGACAGAAAGAGACCCAGTACTTC. Translated, it gives CASSAGQKETQYF.

This chain uses TRBV4-2 with TRBJ2-2; D is unresolved. The CDR3 is 18 residues long. The germline V and J ends were trimmed by 1 base and 2 bases, with 17 bases remaining between them. Germline CDR1 LGHNA, CDR2 YNFKEQ. CDR3 loop: CASSQAGSLGGNTGELFF. The CDR3 bases are TGTGCCAGCAGCCAAGCCGGCTCATTAGGCGGCAACACCGGGGAGCTGTTTTTT.

This clone was counted a single time. The genes are TRBV19 and TRBJ2-1; D perhaps matches TRBD2 (6 bases). V was pared by 7 bases and J by 4 bases, with 11 bases between. Germline V gene data show CDR1 as LNHDA and CDR2 as SQIVND (reference sequence). This CDR3 is 13 amino acids long. In nucleotides, the CDR3 is TGTGCCAGTATCGGCGGGATATACAATGAGCAGTTCTTC. It is translated as CASIGGIYNEQFF.

The V gene is TRBV14, the J gene TRBJ1-1, with TRBD1 identical over 10 bases. There are 17 residues in the CDR3. The J segment lost 0 bases and the V segment lost 3 bases, leaving 7 bases of the junction unmatched. Germline lookup yields CDR1 SGHDN and CDR2 FVKESK. Here the CDR3 reads CASSHRPGTGVNTEAFF. Here the CDR3 DNA reads TGTGCCAGCAGCCACCGTCCCGGGACAGGGGTGAACACTGAAGCTTTCTTT.

This chain links TRBV19 with TRBJ2-5; TRBD1 matches 9 bases. The germline V gene encodes CDR1 LNHDA and CDR2 SQIVND (reference sequence). This CDR3 contains 14 residues. The J segment lost 5 bases and the V segment lost 9 bases, leaving 10 bases of the junction unmatched. The CDR3 is CARLGDRVFETQYF. The CDR3 DNA sequence: TGTGCCAGACTAGGGGACAGGGTGTTTGAGACCCAGTACTTC.

The chain employs TRBV5-1 and TRBJ2-3; 10 nucleotides agree with TRBD1. The CDR3 runs 15 residues. The germline V gene has CDR1 SGHRS and CDR2 YFSETQ. Trimming removed 4 bases from V and 6 bases from J; junction bases left unmatched: 8. CDR3 residues: CASSPGQGRADTQYF. CDR3 in DNA: TGCGCCAGCAGCCCGGGACAGGGGCGAGCGGATACGCAGTATTTT.

The chain has TRBV18 and TRBJ2-7; D might be TRBD1 (7 bases). Germline CDR1 reads KGHSH; CDR2 reads LQKENI. Deletions cut 6 bases from V and 4 bases from J, with 19 bases between. CDR3 size: 15 residues. The CDR3 DNA reads as TGTGCCAGCTCTAGCACAGGAGGGGGCAAATACGAGCAGTACTTC. Translation gives CASSSTGGGKYEQYF.

The rearrangement joins TRBV19 to TRBJ2-5; 7 bases match TRBD2. The CDR3 loop spans 12 amino acids. The germline gives CDR1 LNHDA, CDR2 SQIVND (reference sequence). V dropped 10 bases and J dropped 4; count of bases not matched to a gene: 6. The CDR3 DNA sequence: TGTGCCACCCTCGGCGGGGGAGAGACCCAGTACTTC. Amino acids: CATLGGGETQYF.

The chain carries TRBV29-1 and TRBJ1-1; D not certain. Trimming shortened V by 4 bases and J by 5 bases, and 8 bases separated the two germline ends. Germline-derived CDR1 and CDR2 are SQVTM and ANQGSEA. The CDR3 is 11 amino acids. The CDR3 DNA reads as TGCAGCGTTGTCCCGGAGACTGAAGCTTTCTTT. This translates into CSVVPETEAFF.

The chain links TRBV5-4 to TRBJ1-1; 10 bases are shared with TRBD1. V lost 3 bases, J lost 2 bases, and 4 bases stayed unmatched. The CDR3 contains 15 residues. CDR1 SGHNT and CDR2 YYREEE come from the germline V gene (reference sequence). DNA of the CDR3: TGTGCCAGCAGCTACGGACAGGGGGTCAACACTGAAGCTTTCTTT. It is translated as CASSYGQGVNTEAFF. Using reference TRBV5-4 and TRBJ1-1 for the parts outside the CDR3, the full variable domain is ETGVTQSPTHLIKTRGQQVTLRCSSQSGHNTVSWYQQALGQGPQFIFQYYREEENGRGNFPPRFSGLQFPNYSSELNVNALELDDSALYLCASSYGQGVNTEAFFGQGTRLTVV.

The V call is TRBV6-5, the J call TRBJ2-5; D perhaps matches TRBD1 (6 bases). CDR3 length: 15 amino acids. From germline, CDR1 is MNHEY and CDR2 SVGAGI. The V and J ends lost 6 bases and 5 bases respectively, with 19 bases between them. This chain's CDR3 is CASSQRTERGETQYF. DNA for the CDR3: TGTGCCAGCAGCCAGCGGACAGAGAGGGGGGAGACCCAGTACTTC.

This sequence joins TRBV7-6 and TRBJ1-2; 8 positions match TRBD1. There are 15 residues in the CDR3. Germline CDR1 and CDR2: SGHVS and FNYEAQ. The V segment lost 5 bases and the J segment 4 bases; nucleotides outside the gene matches: 9. The chain's CDR3 is CASSPYRDRTYGYTF. As DNA, the CDR3 is TGTGCCAGCAGCCCGTACCGGGACAGGACCTATGGCTACACCTTC.